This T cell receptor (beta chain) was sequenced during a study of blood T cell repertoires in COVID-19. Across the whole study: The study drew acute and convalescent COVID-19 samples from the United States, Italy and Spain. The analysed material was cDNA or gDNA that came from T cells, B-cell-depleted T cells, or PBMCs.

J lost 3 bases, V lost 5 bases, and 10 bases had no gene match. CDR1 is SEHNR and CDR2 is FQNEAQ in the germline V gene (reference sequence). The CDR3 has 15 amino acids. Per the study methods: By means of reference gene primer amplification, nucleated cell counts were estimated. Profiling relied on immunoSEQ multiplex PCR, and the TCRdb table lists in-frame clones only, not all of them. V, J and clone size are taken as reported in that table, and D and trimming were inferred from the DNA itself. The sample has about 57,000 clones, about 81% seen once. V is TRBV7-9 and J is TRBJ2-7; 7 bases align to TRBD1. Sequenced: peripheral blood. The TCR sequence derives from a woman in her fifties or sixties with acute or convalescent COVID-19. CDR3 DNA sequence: TGTGCCAGCAGCCCCTCCGGGACAGACCTCTACGAGCAGTACTTC. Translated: CASSPSGTDLYEQYF.